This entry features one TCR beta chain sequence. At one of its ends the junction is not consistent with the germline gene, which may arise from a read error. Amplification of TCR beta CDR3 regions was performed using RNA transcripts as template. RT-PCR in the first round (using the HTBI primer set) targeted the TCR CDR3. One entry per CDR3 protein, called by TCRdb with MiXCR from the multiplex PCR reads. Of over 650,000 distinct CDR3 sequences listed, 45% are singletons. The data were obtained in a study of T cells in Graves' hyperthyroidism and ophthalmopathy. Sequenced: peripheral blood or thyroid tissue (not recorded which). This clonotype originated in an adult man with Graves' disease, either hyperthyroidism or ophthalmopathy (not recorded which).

In DNA form, the CDR3 reads TGTGCCACCAGTGATCCCTCAGGGGGTAGGAATTCACCCCTCCACTTT. It encodes CATSDPSGGRNSPLHF. This chain links TRBV6-2 or TRBV6-3 with TRBJ1-6; 7 bases fit TRBD1. Germline CDR1 and CDR2: MNHEY and SVGEGT. The CDR3 sequence is 16 residues long.